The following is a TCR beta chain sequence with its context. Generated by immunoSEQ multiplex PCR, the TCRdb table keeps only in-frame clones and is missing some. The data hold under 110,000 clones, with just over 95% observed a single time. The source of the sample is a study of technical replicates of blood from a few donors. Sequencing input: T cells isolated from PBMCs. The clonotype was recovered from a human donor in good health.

The CDR3 DNA is TGTGCCAGCAGTCGCCCAGGGGCTGAAAACACTGAAGCTTTCTTT. It is translated as CASSRPGAENTEAFF. The chain is built from TRBV25-1 and TRBJ1-1; weak D call: TRBD1 (6 bases). The CDR3 loop spans 15 amino acids. Trimming took off 5 bases at V and 2 bases at J, with 15 bases between the two ends. From germline, CDR1 is MGHDK and CDR2 SYGVNS. Full variable domain (outside the CDR3, taken from reference TRBV25-1 and TRBJ1-1): EADIYQTPRYLVIGTGKKITLECSQTMGHDKMYWYQQDPGMELHLIHYSYGVNSTEKGDLSSESTVSRIRTEHFPLTLESARPSHTSQYLCASSRPGAENTEAFFGQGTRLTVV.